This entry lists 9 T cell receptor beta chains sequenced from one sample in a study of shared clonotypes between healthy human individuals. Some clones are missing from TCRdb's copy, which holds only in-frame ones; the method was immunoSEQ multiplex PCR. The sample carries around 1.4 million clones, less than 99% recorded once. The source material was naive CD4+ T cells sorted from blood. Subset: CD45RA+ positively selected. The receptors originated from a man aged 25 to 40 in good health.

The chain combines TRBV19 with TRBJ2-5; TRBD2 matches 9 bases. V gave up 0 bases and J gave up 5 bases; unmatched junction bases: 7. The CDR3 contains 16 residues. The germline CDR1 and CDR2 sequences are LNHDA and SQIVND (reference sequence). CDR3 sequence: CASSIDNSGRTETQYF. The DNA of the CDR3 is TGTGCCAGTAGTATAGATAATAGCGGGAGAACTGAGACCCAGTACTTC. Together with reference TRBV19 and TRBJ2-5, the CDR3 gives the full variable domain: DGGITQSPKYLFRKEGQNVTLSCEQNLNHDAMYWYRQDPGQGLRLIYYSQIVNDFQKGDIAEGYSVSREKKESFPLTVTSAQKNPTAFYLCASSIDNSGRTETQYFGPGTRLLVL.

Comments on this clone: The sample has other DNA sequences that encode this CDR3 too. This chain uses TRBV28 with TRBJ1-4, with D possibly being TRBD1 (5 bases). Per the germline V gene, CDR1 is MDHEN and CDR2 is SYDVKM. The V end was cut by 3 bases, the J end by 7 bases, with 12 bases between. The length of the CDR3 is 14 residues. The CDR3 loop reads CASSLTGLGEKLFF. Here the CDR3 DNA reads TGTGCCAGCAGTTTGACGGGACTAGGTGAAAAACTGTTTTTT.

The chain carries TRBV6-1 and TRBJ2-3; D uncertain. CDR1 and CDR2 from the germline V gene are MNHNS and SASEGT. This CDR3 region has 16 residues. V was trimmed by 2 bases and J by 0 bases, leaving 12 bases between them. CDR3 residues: CASSESPTTSTDTQYF. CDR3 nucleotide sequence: TGTGCCAGCAGTGAATCCCCGACAACTAGCACAGATACGCAGTATTTT.

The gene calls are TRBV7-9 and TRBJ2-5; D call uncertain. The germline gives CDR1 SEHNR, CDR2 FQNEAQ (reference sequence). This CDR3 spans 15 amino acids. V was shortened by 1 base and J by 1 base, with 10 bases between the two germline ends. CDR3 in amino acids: CASSLGAVPQETQYF. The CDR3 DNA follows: TGTGCCAGCAGCTTAGGGGCAGTCCCCCAAGAGACCCAGTACTTC.

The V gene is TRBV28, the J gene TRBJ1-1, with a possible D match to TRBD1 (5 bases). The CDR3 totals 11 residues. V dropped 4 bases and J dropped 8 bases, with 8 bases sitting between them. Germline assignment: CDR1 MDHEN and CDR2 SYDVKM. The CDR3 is CASSYGDEAFF. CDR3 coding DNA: TGTGCCAGCAGTTACGGGGACGAAGCTTTCTTT.

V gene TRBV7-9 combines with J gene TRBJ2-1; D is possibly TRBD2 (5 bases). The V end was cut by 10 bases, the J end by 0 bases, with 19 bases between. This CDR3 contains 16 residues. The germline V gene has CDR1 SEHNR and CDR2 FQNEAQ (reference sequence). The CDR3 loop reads CANVRAATSSYNEQFF. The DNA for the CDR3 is TGTGCCAACGTCCGAGCGGCTACTTCCTCCTACAATGAGCAGTTCTTC.

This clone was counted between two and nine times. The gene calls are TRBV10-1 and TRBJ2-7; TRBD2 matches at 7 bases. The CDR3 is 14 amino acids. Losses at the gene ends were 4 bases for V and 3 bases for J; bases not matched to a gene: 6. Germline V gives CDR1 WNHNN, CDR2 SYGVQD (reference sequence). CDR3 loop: CASSGNGTNYEQYF. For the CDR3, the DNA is TGCGCCAGCAGTGGAAATGGGACTAACTACGAGCAGTACTTC.

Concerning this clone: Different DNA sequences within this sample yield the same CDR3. The CDR3 DNA sequence: TGCGCCAGCAGCGTCACCGGGACCAACTACGAGCAGTACTTC. Translating it yields CASSVTGTNYEQYF. The chain is built from TRBV5-1 and TRBJ2-7; possibly TRBD1 or TRBD2 for D (5 bases each). CDR1 SGHRS and CDR2 YFSETQ come from the germline V gene. V was shortened by 4 bases and J by 3 bases, with 14 bases between the two germline ends. There are 14 residues in the CDR3.

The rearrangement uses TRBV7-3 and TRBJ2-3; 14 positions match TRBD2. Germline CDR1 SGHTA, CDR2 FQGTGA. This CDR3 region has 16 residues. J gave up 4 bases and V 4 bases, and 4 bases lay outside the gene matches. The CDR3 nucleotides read TGTGCCAGCAGCTCGGGACTAGCGGGAGACTCAGATACGCAGTATTTT. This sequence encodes CASSSGLAGDSDTQYF. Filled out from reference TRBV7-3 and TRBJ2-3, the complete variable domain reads GAGVSQTPSNKVTEKGKYVELRCDPISGHTALYWYRQSLGQGPEFLIYFQGTGAADDSGLPNDRFFAVRPEGSVSTLKIQRTERGDSAVYLCASSSGLAGDSDTQYFGPGTRLTVL.